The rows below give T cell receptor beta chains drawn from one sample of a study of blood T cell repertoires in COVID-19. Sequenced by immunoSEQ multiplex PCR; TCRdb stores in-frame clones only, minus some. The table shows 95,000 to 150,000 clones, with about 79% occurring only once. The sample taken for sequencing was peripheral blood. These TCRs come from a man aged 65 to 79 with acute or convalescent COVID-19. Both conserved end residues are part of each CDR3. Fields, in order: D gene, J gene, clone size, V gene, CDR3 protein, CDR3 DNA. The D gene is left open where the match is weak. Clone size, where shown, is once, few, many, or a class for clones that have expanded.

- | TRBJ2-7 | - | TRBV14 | CASSFSGTSYEQYF | TGTGCCAGCAGCTTTAGCGGTACCTCCTACGAGCAGTACTTC
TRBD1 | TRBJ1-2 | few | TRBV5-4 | CASSRDSLYGYTF | TGTGCCAGCAGCCGGGACAGCCTCTATGGCTACACCTTC
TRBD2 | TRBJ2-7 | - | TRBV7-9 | CASSSERGYPYEQYF | TGTGCCAGCAGCTCAGAGCGGGGTTACCCCTACGAGCAGTACTTC
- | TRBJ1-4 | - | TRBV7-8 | CASRPTGLGEKLFF | TGTGCCAGCAGACCGACAGGTTTAGGTGAAAAACTGTTTTTT
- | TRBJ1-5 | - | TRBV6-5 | CASSYTHGGRWPQHF | TGTGCCAGCAGTTACACCCATGGGGGCCGGTGGCCCCAGCATTTT
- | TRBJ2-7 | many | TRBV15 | CATSRGVGGIREQYF | TGTGCCACCAGCAGAGGGGTTGGAGGAATCCGCGAGCAGTACTTC
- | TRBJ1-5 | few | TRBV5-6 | CASSFRGFGNQPQHF | TGTGCCAGCAGCTTTAGGGGATTCGGCAATCAGCCCCAGCATTTT
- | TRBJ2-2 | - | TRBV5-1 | CASSLSGQDTGELFF | TGCGCCAGCAGCTTGTCTGGGCAGGACACCGGGGAGCTGTTTTTT
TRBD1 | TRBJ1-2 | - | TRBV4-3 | CASSQVAGGGDGYTF | TGCGCCAGCAGCCAAGTAGCAGGGGGCGGCGATGGCTACACCTTC
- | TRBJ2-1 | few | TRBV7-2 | CASSLDRQGNNEQFF | TGTGCCAGCAGCTTAGATCGCCAGGGGAACAATGAGCAGTTCTTC
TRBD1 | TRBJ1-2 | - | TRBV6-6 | CASSFDRGSNYGYTF | TGTGCCAGCAGCTTTGACAGGGGGTCTAACTATGGCTACACCTTC
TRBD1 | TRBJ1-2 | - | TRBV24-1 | CATSDGGQQSYGYTF | TGTGCCACCAGTGACGGGGGACAGCAGAGTTATGGCTACACCTTC
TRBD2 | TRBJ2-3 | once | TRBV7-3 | CASSLNPPLLAGGGTDTQYF | TGTGCCAGCAGCTTAAACCCTCCCTTACTAGCCGGGGGGGGCACAGATACGCAGTATTTT
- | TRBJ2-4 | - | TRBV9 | CASSVEEGVSLGNIQYF | TGTGCCAGCAGCGTGGAAGAAGGAGTTTCGTTGGGAAACATTCAGTACTTC
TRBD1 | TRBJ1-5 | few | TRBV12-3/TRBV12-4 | CASLGQANQPQHF | TGTGCCAGTTTGGGACAGGCAAATCAGCCCCAGCATTTT
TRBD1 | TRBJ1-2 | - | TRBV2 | CASRRQGGDYGYTF | TGTGCCAGCAGGAGACAGGGGGGGGACTATGGCTACACCTTC
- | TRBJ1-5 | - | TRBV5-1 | CASSYSGGSNQPQHF | TGCGCCAGCAGCTATTCGGGAGGCAGCAATCAGCCCCAGCATTTT
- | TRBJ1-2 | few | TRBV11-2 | CASSFSRQNYGYTF | TGTGCCAGCAGCTTTTCCAGACAGAACTATGGCTACACCTTC
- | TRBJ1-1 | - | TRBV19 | CASSIQQVTATEAFF | TGTGCCAGTAGTATCCAACAGGTGACGGCAACTGAAGCTTTCTTT
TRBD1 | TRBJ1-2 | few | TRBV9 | CASSKSTGRGYGYTF | TGTGCCAGCAGCAAGTCGACAGGGCGCGGCTATGGCTACACCTTC
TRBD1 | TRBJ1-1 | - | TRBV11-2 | CASSFPGQINTEAFF | TGTGCCAGCAGCTTCCCGGGACAGATTAACACTGAAGCTTTCTTT
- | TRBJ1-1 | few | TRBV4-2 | CASSQGFRPTEAFF | TGTGCCAGCAGCCAAGGCTTCAGGCCCACTGAAGCTTTCTTT
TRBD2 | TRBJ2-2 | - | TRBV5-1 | CASSLAGLARAGELFF | TGCGCCAGCAGCTTGGCCGGACTAGCTCGGGCCGGGGAGCTGTTTTTT
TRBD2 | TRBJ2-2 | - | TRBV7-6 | CASSLTSGGNTGELFF | TGTGCCAGCAGCCTTACTAGCGGGGGGAACACCGGGGAGCTGTTTTTT
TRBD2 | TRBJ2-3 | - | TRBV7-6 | CASSSIAGGITDTQYF | TGTGCCAGCAGCTCCATAGCGGGGGGGATCACAGATACGCAGTATTTT
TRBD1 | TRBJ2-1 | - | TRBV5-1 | CASSLMGQGANEQFF | TGCGCCAGCAGCTTGATGGGACAGGGGGCAAATGAGCAGTTCTTC
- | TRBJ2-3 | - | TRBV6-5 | CASSYSGKDTQYF | TGTGCCAGCAGTTACTCGGGCAAAGATACGCAGTATTTT
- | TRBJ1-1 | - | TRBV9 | CASSVVNSMNTEAFF | TGTGCCAGCAGCGTAGTTAATAGCATGAACACTGAAGCTTTCTTT
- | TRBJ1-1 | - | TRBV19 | CASSPYRGGNTEAFF | TGTGCCAGTAGTCCTTATAGAGGGGGAAACACTGAAGCTTTCTTT
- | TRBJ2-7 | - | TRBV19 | CASSIDSSTYEQYF | TGTGCCAGTAGCATTGACAGCTCAACCTACGAGCAGTACTTC
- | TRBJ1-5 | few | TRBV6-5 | CASSYSRSTNQPQHF | TGTGCCAGCAGTTACTCGAGGAGCACGAATCAGCCCCAGCATTTT
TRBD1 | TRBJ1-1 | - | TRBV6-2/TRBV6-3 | CASSYSTTTEQGALNTEAFF | TGTGCCAGCAGTTATTCTACCACGACAGAGCAGGGGGCACTGAACACTGAAGCTTTCTTT
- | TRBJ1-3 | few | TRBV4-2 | CASSHGGVPGNTIYF | TGTGCCAGCAGCCACGGAGGGGTCCCTGGAAACACCATATATTTT
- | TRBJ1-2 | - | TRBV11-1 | CASSHTGYGYTF | TGTGCCAGCAGTCATACCGGGTATGGCTACACCTTC
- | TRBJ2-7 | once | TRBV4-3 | CASSQAAGYEQYF | TGCGCCAGCAGCCAGGCTGCGGGGTACGAGCAGTACTTC
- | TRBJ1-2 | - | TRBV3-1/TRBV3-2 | CASSQDGRGVYGYTF | TGTGCCAGCAGCCAAGATGGCCGGGGAGTCTATGGCTACACCTTC
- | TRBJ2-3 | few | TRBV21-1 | CASSKGGGPSTDTQYF | TGTGCCAGCAGCAAGGGCGGGGGGCCTAGCACAGATACGCAGTATTTT
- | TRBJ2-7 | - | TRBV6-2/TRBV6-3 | CASSYSTVAYEQYF | TGTGCCAGCAGTTATAGTACTGTCGCCTACGAGCAGTACTTC
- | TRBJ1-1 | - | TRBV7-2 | CASSLVRGSMMNTEAFF | TGTGCCAGCAGCTTAGTGCGGGGCTCAATGATGAACACTGAAGCTTTCTTT
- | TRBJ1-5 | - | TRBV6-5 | CASSYSGTGQPQHF | TGTGCCAGCAGTTACTCAGGTACAGGTCAGCCCCAGCATTTT
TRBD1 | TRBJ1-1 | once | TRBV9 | CASSPQGAAEAFF | TGTGCCAGCAGCCCCCAGGGGGCCGCTGAAGCTTTCTTT
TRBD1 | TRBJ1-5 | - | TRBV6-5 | CASSVDRGSQPQHF | TGTGCCAGCAGCGTCGACAGGGGTAGTCAGCCCCAGCATTTT
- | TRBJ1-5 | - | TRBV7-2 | CASSLAGDYQPQHF | TGTGCCAGCAGCTTAGCGGGGGACTACCAGCCCCAGCATTTT
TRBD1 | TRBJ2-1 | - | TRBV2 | CASTETGGSYNEQFF | TGTGCCAGCACCGAGACAGGGGGCTCCTACAATGAGCAGTTCTTC
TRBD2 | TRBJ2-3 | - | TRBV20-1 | CSASRRGSTDTQYF | TGCAGTGCTAGTAGGCGGGGGAGCACAGATACGCAGTATTTT
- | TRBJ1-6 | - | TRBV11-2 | CASSLQTVATNSPLHF | TGTGCCAGCAGTCTCCAGACAGTGGCGACGAATTCACCCCTCCACTTT
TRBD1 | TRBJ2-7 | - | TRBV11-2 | CASRTGTGDGEQYF | TGTGCCAGCAGAACCGGGACAGGGGACGGCGAGCAGTACTTC
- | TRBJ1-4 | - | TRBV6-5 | CASSWLTGPYEKLFF | TGTGCCAGCAGTTGGCTGACAGGCCCTTATGAAAAACTGTTTTTT
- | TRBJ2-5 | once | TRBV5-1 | CASSLAPEETQYF | TGCGCCAGCAGCTTGGCTCCCGAAGAGACCCAGTACTTC